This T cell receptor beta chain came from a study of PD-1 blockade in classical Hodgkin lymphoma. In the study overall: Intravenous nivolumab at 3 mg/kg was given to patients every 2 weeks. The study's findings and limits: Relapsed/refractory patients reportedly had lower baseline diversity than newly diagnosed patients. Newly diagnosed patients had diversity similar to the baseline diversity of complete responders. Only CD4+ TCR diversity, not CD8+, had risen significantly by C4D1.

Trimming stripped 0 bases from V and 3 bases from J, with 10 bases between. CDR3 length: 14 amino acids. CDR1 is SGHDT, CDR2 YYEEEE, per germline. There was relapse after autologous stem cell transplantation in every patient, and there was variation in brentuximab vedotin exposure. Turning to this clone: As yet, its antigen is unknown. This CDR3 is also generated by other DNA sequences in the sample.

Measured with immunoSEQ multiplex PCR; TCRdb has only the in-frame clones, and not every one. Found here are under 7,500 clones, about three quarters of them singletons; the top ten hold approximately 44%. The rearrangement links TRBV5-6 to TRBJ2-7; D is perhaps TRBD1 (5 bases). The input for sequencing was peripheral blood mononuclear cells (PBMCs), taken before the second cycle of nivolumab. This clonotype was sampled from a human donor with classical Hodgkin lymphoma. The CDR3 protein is CASSLGGDSYEQYF. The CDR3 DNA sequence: TGTGCCAGCAGCTTGGGGGGTGACAGCTACGAGCAGTACTTC.